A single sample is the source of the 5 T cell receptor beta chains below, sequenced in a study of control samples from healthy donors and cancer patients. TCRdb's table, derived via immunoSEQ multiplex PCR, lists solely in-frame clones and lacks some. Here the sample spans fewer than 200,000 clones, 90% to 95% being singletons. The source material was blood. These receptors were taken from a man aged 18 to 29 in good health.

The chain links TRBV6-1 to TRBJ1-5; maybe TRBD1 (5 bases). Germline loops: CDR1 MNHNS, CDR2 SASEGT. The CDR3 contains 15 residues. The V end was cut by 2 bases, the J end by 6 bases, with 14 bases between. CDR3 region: CASSETQGVGQPQHF. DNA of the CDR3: TGTGCCAGCAGTGAAACCCAGGGCGTCGGTCAGCCCCAGCATTTT.

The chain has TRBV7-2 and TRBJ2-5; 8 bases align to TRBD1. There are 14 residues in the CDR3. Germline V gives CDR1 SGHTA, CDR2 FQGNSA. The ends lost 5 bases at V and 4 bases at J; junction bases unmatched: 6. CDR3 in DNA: TGTGCCAGCAGCCTGGGACAGGACAGAGAGACCCAGTACTTC. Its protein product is CASSLGQDRETQYF.

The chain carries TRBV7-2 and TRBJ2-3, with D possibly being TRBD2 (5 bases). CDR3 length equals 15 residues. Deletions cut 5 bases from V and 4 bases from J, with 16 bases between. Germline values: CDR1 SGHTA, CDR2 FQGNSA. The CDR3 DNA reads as TGTGCCAGCAGCACCGGCAGGTTGAGGGCAGATACGCAGTATTTT. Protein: CASSTGRLRADTQYF. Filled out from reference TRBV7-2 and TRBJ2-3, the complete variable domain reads GAGVSQSPSNKVTEKGKDVELRCDPISGHTALYWYRQSLGQGLEFLIYFQGNSAPDKSGLPSDRFSAERTGGSVSTLTIQRTQQEDSAVYLCASSTGRLRADTQYFGPGTRLTVL.

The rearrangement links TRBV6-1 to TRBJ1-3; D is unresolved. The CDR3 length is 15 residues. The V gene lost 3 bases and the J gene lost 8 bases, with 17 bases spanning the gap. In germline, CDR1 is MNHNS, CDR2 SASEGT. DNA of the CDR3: TGTGCCAGCAGTGACCTACTCGTTTTCGGTGACACCATATATTTT. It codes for CASSDLLVFGDTIYF.

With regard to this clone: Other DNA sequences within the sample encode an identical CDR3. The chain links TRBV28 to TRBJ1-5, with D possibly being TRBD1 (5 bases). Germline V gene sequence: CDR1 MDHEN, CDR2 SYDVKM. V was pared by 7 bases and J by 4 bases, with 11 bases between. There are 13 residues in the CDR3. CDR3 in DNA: TGTGCCAGCATCCGGGACGGGAATCAGCCCCAGCATTTT. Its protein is CASIRDGNQPQHF. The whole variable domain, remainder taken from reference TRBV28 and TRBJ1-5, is DVKVTQSSRYLVKRTGEKVFLECVQDMDHENMFWYRQDPGLGLRLIYFSYDVKMKEKGDIPEGYSVSREKKERFSLILESASTNQTSMYLCASIRDGNQPQHFGDGTRLSIL.